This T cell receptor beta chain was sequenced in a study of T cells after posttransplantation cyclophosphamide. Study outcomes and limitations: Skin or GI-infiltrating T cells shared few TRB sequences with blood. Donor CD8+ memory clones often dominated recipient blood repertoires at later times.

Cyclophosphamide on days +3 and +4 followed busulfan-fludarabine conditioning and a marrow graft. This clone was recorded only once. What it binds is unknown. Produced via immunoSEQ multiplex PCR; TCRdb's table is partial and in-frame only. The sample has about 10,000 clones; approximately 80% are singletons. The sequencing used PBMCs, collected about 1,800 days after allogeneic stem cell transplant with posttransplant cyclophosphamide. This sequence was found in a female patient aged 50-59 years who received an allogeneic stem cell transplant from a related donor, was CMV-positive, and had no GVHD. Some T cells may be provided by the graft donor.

In DNA, the CDR3 is TGTGCCAGCAGCTTAGCGCTCATCGGGGGGGAGCAGTACTTC. Its translation is CASSLALIGGEQYF. V and J are TRBV7-8 and TRBJ2-7; TRBD2 matches at 7 bases. Germline CDR1 SGHVS, CDR2 FQNEAQ. CDR3 size: 14 residues. V trimming: 0 bases; J trimming: 7 bases; junction bases outside the gene matches: 6.